One T cell receptor beta chain is described in this entry. What this receptor recognizes is not known. The input lacks base qualities; no much larger clone sits a single base away. TCRbeta CDR3 regions were amplified from genomic DNA using the immunoSEQ Assay, a bias-controlled multiplex PCR. As for the original processing: Within the assay, amplification of reference gene primers was used to estimate how many nucleated cells each sample contained. To quantify the absolute abundance of each unique TCRbeta CDR3 rearrangement, sequence reads were collapsed and filtered. For each sample, productive Simpson clonality was calculated by taking the square root of Simpson's diversity index across productive rearrangements. TCRdb retrieved this table from immuneACCESS and kept in-frame rearrangements only. Not all clones are present; in checked studies, unresolved V genes account for under half, and no reason is known for the remainder. The V and J calls and clone size are taken from that table; D and trimming were inferred from the DNA. The sample yields about 63,000 clones; 79% were counted once. Jointly, the top ten make up 32% of the sample.

Each collaborating institution followed its own protocols to collect whole blood in K2EDTA tubes. For TCRbeta analysis, collaborator samples were shipped as frozen whole blood, as isolated PBMCs, or as DNA extracted from either sample type. This sample was included in a study of blood T cell repertoires in COVID-19 (TCRdb year 2020). Notes on the research overall: The collaborator samples originated in the United States, Italy and Spain and spanned the acute and convalescent phases of COVID-19. The material from the prospective study consisted of cDNA or gDNA derived from T cells, B-cell-depleted T cells, or PBMCs. The dataset comprised deeply sampled blood TCRbeta repertoires from subjects exposed to, actively infected with, or recovered from COVID-19. The repertoires were made available in a free public database intended to serve as a resource for research on the immune response to SARS-CoV-2. Samples came from the ongoing ImmuneRACE study (first 160 participants) plus 1,254 subjects from 6 global collaborators. Nearly every sample came with metadata listing a de-identified subject ID, COVID-19 status, age in years and sex. Where available, HLA class I and class II types were taken from metadata supplied by the sample provider and were not determined by assay-based typing.

Reading the germline V gene gives CDR1 KGHDR and CDR2 SFDVKD. The CDR3 runs 19 residues from the cysteine to the phenylalanine. Only the CDR3 part of the read is kept: 57 bases, read in frame from the first base. V loses 3 bases, J loses 7 bases, and the germline ends lie 24 bases apart. Overall study results and their limits: The quantity of clinical and demographic metadata differed by source and by participant and was supplied without curation.

The clonotype comes from a human donor in a cohort sampled during active COVID-19. Recombination linked TRBV24-1 to TRBJ1-6; confidence is insufficient to name the D gene. The specimen was peripheral blood. The CDR3 corresponds to CATSDKILPPHSQNSPLHF. In nucleotides, the sequence is TGTGCCACCAGTGATAAAATTCTCCCCCCCCACAGCCAAAATTCACCCCTCCACTTT.